This T cell receptor beta chain emerged from a study of T cells in Graves' hyperthyroidism and ophthalmopathy. RNA transcripts yielded amplified TCR beta CDR3 regions. HTBI primers were employed in a first-round RT-PCR of the TCR CDR3. TCRdb passed the multiplex PCR reads through MiXCR, listing each CDR3 protein once. The sample lists roughly 100,000 distinct CDR3 sequences; 45% to 50% were seen once. The patients, who ranged from 18 to 65 in age, presented with newly diagnosed hyperthyroidism lasting under 2 months. For the diagnoses, clinical symptoms, serum thyroxine and TRAb, thyroid ultrasound and orbital computed tomography were used. Germline V gene sequence: CDR1 SNHLY, CDR2 FYNNEI. Trimming at V came to 5 bases and at J to 6 bases, leaving 12 bases not matched to a gene. The CDR3 runs to 17 residues. This clonotype was observed at least ten times.

Input material: blood. The chain carries TRBV2 and TRBJ1-6; 8 bases are a match to TRBD1. This receptor was taken from a man in his forties or fifties with Graves' hyperthyroidism. The CDR3 protein is CASSLRQGALSNSPLHF. CDR3 bases: TGTGCCAGCAGTTTACGTCAGGGGGCGCTTAGTAATTCACCCCTCCACTTT. The full variable domain, in which reference TRBV2 and TRBJ1-6 provide the parts outside the CDR3, is EPEVTQTPSHQVTQMGQEVILRCVPISNHLYFYWYRQILGQKVEFLVSFYNNEISEKSEIFDDQFSVERPDGSNFTLKIRSTKLEDSAMYFCASSLRQGALSNSPLHFGNGTRLTVT.